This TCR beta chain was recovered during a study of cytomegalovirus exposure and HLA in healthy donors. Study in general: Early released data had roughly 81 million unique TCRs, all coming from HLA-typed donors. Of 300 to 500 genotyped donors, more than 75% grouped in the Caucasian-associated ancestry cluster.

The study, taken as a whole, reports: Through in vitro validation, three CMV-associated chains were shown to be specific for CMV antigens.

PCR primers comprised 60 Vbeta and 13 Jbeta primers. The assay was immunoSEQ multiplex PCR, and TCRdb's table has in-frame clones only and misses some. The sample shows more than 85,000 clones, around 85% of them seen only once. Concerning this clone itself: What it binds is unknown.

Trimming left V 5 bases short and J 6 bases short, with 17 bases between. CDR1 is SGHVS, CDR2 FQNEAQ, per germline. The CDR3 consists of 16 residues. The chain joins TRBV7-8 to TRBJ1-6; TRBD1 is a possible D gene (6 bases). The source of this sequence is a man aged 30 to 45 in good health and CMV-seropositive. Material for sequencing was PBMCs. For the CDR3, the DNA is TGTGCCAGCAGCCCGTCTCGGGGGGCGAGTAATTCACCCCTCCACTTT. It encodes CASSPSRGASNSPLHF.